This T cell receptor (beta chain) was sequenced in a study of blood T cell repertoires in COVID-19. This CDR3 is built from 14 residues. V dropped 3 bases and J dropped 6; count of bases not matched to a gene: 8. Germline V gene lookup returns CDR1 LNHNV and CDR2 YYDKDF (reference sequence). TCRdb's copy holds only in-frame clones and misses some; the assay was immunoSEQ multiplex PCR. The sample carries approximately 190,000 clones, approximately 84% recorded once. The rearrangement links TRBV15 to TRBJ2-7; 7 bases agree with TRBD1. Sequencing input: peripheral blood. This receptor was taken from a woman between 65 and 79 years old with active or convalescent COVID-19. The CDR3: CATSSRDRPFEQYF. The CDR3 DNA sequence: TGTGCCACCAGCAGTCGGGACAGACCCTTCGAGCAGTACTTC.